These 28 T cell receptor beta chains share one sample of origin, sequenced in a study of identical twins. A single record per CDR3 protein comes from TCRdb applying MiXCR to the 5' RACE reads. The sample lists hundreds of thousands of distinct CDR3 sequences, around 6.1% seen once, with 1.5% to 2% in the top ten. Sequenced sample: naive T cells sorted from blood. These receptors were obtained from a man aged 18 to 29 in good health.

This chain joins TRBV25-1 and TRBJ2-5; 11 bases are a match to TRBD2. The CDR3 consists of 16 residues. The germline gives CDR1 MGHDK, CDR2 SYGVNS. V was clipped by 4 bases and J by 4 bases; unmatched bases: 8. CDR3 residues: CASSALAGVYGETQYF. The CDR3 DNA follows: TGTGCCAGCAGTGCACTAGCGGGAGTGTACGGAGAGACCCAGTACTTC.

This clonotype was seen a few times. The V call is TRBV6-2 or TRBV6-3, the J call TRBJ1-1; D gene uncertain. The ends were cut back, 0 bases at V and 1 base at J, with 12 bases in the middle. The V gene's germline CDR1 is MNHEY and CDR2 SVGEGT. The CDR3 contains 16 residues. CDR3 coding DNA: TGTGCCAGCAGTTACTCAACTTTCGGGTGGAACACTGAAGCTTTCTTT. Its translation: CASSYSTFGWNTEAFF.

This clonotype was found many times. This sequence joins TRBV6-5 and TRBJ2-7; a possible D gene is TRBD1 (6 bases). Germline V gene data show CDR1 as MNHEY and CDR2 as SVGAGI. The CDR3 extends over 12 amino acids. The V and J ends lost 3 bases and 6 bases respectively, with 9 bases between them. The DNA for the CDR3 is TGTGCCAGCAGTTATCAGGGGCGCGAGCAGTACTTC. This codes for CASSYQGREQYF.

The table lists this clonotype with a few counts. The chain combines TRBV7-2 with TRBJ2-3; a possible D gene is TRBD1 (6 bases). V was clipped by 4 bases and J by 2 bases, with 13 bases between them. Germline V CDR1 and CDR2: SGHTA, FQGNSA. The CDR3 contains 15 residues. The CDR3 spells CASSYLGAITDTQYF. CDR3 nucleotide sequence: TGTGCCAGCAGCTATCTGGGGGCAATCACAGATACGCAGTATTTT.

This clonotype was detected ten times or more. The V gene is TRBV20-1, the J gene TRBJ2-1, with 7 bases fitting TRBD2. The germline gives CDR1 DFQATT, CDR2 SNEGSKA (reference sequence). The junction had 8 bases not matched to a gene; V was cut back by 0 bases and J by 9 bases. The CDR3 consists of 14 residues. This CDR3 reads CSARDVGRRPEQFF. CDR3 coding DNA: TGCAGTGCTAGAGATGTCGGGAGGCGGCCTGAGCAGTTCTTC.

There are many counts of this clonotype. Here the CDR3 reads CASSQRNTGELFF. The CDR3 DNA is TGCGCCAGCAGCCAAAGAAACACCGGGGAGCTGTTTTTT. J is TRBJ2-2 and V is TRBV4-3; D is undetermined. The V gene's germline CDR1 is LGHNA and CDR2 YSLEER. The CDR3 sequence is 13 residues long. V shed 2 bases and J shed 2 bases, with 3 bases lying between them.

This clonotype was observed at least ten times. This CDR3 is CSARDRALSGSSYNEQFF. CDR3 coding DNA: TGCAGTGCTAGAGATCGTGCCCTTAGCGGGAGTTCCTACAATGAGCAGTTCTTC. This chain uses TRBV20-1 with TRBJ2-1, with 9 bases matching TRBD2. Trimming at V came to 0 bases and at J to 1 base, leaving 10 bases not matched to a gene. The CDR3 contains 18 residues. Germline assignment: CDR1 DFQATT and CDR2 SNEGSKA (reference sequence).

CDR3 protein: CASSQAGGVGNQPQHF. The CDR3 DNA sequence: TGTGCCAGCAGCCAGGCGGGGGGCGTTGGCAATCAGCCCCAGCATTTT. The rearrangement joins TRBV3-1 to TRBJ1-5, with D possibly matching TRBD1 (6 bases). Trimming took 3 bases from V and 2 from J, leaving 14 bases between them. The length of the CDR3 is 16 residues. Germline loops: CDR1 LGHDT, CDR2 YNNKEL (reference sequence).

The V call is TRBV5-1, the J call TRBJ2-7; either TRBD1 or TRBD2 may fit D (5 bases each). Germline assignment: CDR1 SGHRS and CDR2 YFSETQ. Between the trimmed V and J ends, which lost 1 base and 7 bases, there was a span of 12 bases. The CDR3 sequence is 13 residues long. Here the CDR3 DNA reads TGCGCCAGCAGCTTGAACCGGGACGGGGAGCAGTACTTC. It yields the protein CASSLNRDGEQYF.

In this sample, this clonotype turned up many times. The rearrangement links TRBV29-1 to TRBJ1-2; 8 bases are a match to TRBD1. Germline V lookup: CDR1 SQVTM, CDR2 ANQGSEA. This CDR3 region has 12 residues. The J segment lost 4 bases and the V segment lost 4 bases, leaving 2 bases of the junction unmatched. The CDR3 protein is CSVVGTGYGYTF. The CDR3 coding sequence is TGCAGCGTTGTTGGGACAGGCTATGGCTACACCTTC.

This clonotype has more than one count but fewer than ten. DNA of the CDR3: TGTGCCAGCAGCTCCAGAGTCGGGCGAGTTAACTACAATGAGCAGTTCTTC. It codes for CASSSRVGRVNYNEQFF. The chain uses TRBV7-6 and TRBJ2-1; D is ambiguous. Per the germline V gene, CDR1 is SGHVS and CDR2 is FNYEAQ. The CDR3 is 17 amino acids. V lost 4 bases and J 3 bases, leaving 19 bases between the germline ends. Supplemented by reference TRBV7-6 and TRBJ2-1, the full variable domain reads GAGVSQSPRYKVTKRGQDVALRCDPISGHVSLYWYRQALGQGPEFLTYFNYEAQQDKSGLPNDRFSAERPEGSISTLTIQRTEQRDSAMYRCASSSRVGRVNYNEQFFGPGTRLTVL.

The rearrangement joins TRBV19 to TRBJ2-1; 14 bases align to TRBD2. This CDR3 spans 17 amino acids. Germline CDR1 and CDR2: LNHDA and SQIVND (reference sequence). The V and J ends lost 6 bases and 6 bases, in that order; junction bases with no gene match: 10. CDR3: CASSDPPTSGRGNEQFF. Written as DNA, the CDR3 is TGTGCCAGTAGCGACCCCCCGACTAGCGGGAGGGGCAATGAGCAGTTCTTC.

Only a few counts were recorded for this clonotype. V is TRBV3-1 and J is TRBJ1-5; D is unresolved. The CDR3 runs to 12 residues. V was clipped by 1 base and J by 7 bases, with 5 bases between them. Per germline, CDR1 LGHDT and CDR2 YNNKEL (reference sequence). The CDR3 sequence: CASSQGEQPQHF. In nucleotides, the CDR3 is TGTGCCAGCAGCCAAGGAGAGCAGCCCCAGCATTTT.

This clonotype was seen many times. The rearrangement joins TRBV28 to TRBJ1-5; TRBD1 agrees at 8 bases. This CDR3 region has 13 residues. CDR1 and CDR2 (germline): MDHEN, SYDVKM. V shed 9 bases and J 6 bases; nucleotides not matched to a gene: 7. The CDR3 is CASRQGLRQPQHF. The CDR3, as DNA: TGTGCCAGTAGACAGGGGTTACGTCAGCCCCAGCATTTT.

This clonotype has only a few counts. The V and J genes are TRBV4-2 and TRBJ2-3; 8 nucleotides align to TRBD2. V lost 1 base to trimming and J lost 5 bases; unmatched junction nucleotides: 8. The CDR3 contains 16 residues. Germline CDR1 LGHNA, CDR2 YNFKEQ. CDR3 DNA sequence: TGTGCCAGCAGCCAAGTTCAGCGGGAGTCGGGAGATACGCAGTATTTT. Its protein is CASSQVQRESGDTQYF.

This clonotype was found many times. The chain couples TRBV12-3 or TRBV12-4 to TRBJ1-3; D is uncertain. Deletions cut 7 bases from V and 6 bases from J, with 10 bases between. This CDR3 region has 12 residues. The CDR3 DNA sequence: TGTGCCAGCACCCGTCGGGTAAACACCATATATTTT. Translated, it gives CASTRRVNTIYF.

There are a few counts of this clonotype. In DNA form, the CDR3 reads TGTGCCAGCAGCCAAGCAGGGGATCAGCCCCAGCATTTT. It codes for CASSQAGDQPQHF. This rearrangement joins TRBV14 to TRBJ1-5, with a possible D match to TRBD1 (6 bases). The CDR3 totals 13 residues. The V gene's germline CDR1 is SGHDN and CDR2 FVKESK. V was shortened by 1 base and J by 5 bases, with 6 bases between the two germline ends.

The chain combines TRBV3-1 with TRBJ2-2; D uncertain. CDR3 size: 16 residues. The V gene's germline CDR1 is LGHDT and CDR2 YNNKEL (reference sequence). The germline V and J ends were trimmed by 2 bases and 3 bases, with 13 bases remaining between them. The CDR3 DNA reads TGTGCCAGCAGCCAAATAATAGCTCGCGACACCGGGGAGCTGTTTTTT. Protein sequence: CASSQIIARDTGELFF.

This clonotype was seen only a few times. J is TRBJ2-7 and V is TRBV20-1; D may be TRBD1 or TRBD2 (5 bases each). The germline V gene encodes CDR1 DFQATT and CDR2 SNEGSKA (reference sequence). This CDR3 has 15 amino acids. The V gene lost 5 bases and the J gene lost 0 bases, with 17 bases spanning the gap. The CDR3 protein is CSAWTSRDLSYEQYF. The CDR3 DNA is TGCAGTGCTTGGACCAGCAGGGACCTCTCCTACGAGCAGTACTTC.

This clonotype came up many times. This chain uses TRBV9 with TRBJ2-7; D is ambiguous. This CDR3 has 14 residues. Per the germline V gene, CDR1 is SGDLS and CDR2 is YYNGEE. Trimming cost V 0 bases and J 2 bases, with 9 bases left between them. In DNA form, the CDR3 reads TGTGCCAGCAGCGTAGCTCTAGGCGCCTACGAGCAGTACTTC. Protein sequence: CASSVALGAYEQYF.

This clonotype came up many times. The CDR3 DNA is TGTGCCAGCAGAAGCCCCGCTGGAGAGAACACCGGGGAGCTGTTTTTT. Amino acids: CASRSPAGENTGELFF. The chain recombines TRBV12-3 or TRBV12-4 with TRBJ2-2, with D unresolved. CDR3 length equals 16 residues. V was cut by 6 bases and J by 1 base, with 15 bases left in between.

This clonotype was picked up a small number of times. J is TRBJ2-2 and V is TRBV6-1; no clear D. V lost 6 bases to trimming and J lost 4 bases, with 12 bases between them. The CDR3 spans 14 residues. Germline V gene lookup returns CDR1 MNHNS and CDR2 SASEGT. The CDR3 DNA sequence: TGTGCCAGCAGGACTCCGGGTTCCACCGGGGAGCTGTTTTTT. As protein: CASRTPGSTGELFF.

At least ten counts were recorded for this clonotype. This CDR3 is CASSFTEESYNEQFF. In DNA, the CDR3 is TGTGCCAGCAGTTTCACCGAGGAGTCCTACAATGAGCAGTTCTTC. This rearrangement joins TRBV27 to TRBJ2-1, with D hard to call. Looked up from germline, CDR1 is MNHEY and CDR2 is SMNVEV (reference sequence). The CDR3 length is 15 residues. Trimming took 3 bases from V and 1 from J, leaving 10 bases between them.

This clonotype was observed at least ten times. The chain uses TRBV28 and TRBJ2-5; no clear D. Trimming took off 6 bases at V and 5 bases at J, with 10 bases between the two ends. CDR1 and CDR2 (germline): MDHEN, SYDVKM. CDR3 length equals 12 residues. The DNA of the CDR3 is TGTGCCAGCAGGAAGCCTACGGAGACCCAGTACTTC. This encodes CASRKPTETQYF.

This clonotype was seen repeatedly, ten times or more. This chain uses TRBV7-2 with TRBJ2-5; D possibly corresponds to TRBD2 (5 bases). The CDR3 has 13 amino acids. V lost 5 bases to trimming and J lost 6 bases, with 13 bases between them. CDR1 is SGHTA, CDR2 FQGNSA, per germline. The DNA for the CDR3 is TGTGCCAGCAGCGGACGTACTAGGAAGACCCAGTACTTC. Protein: CASSGRTRKTQYF.

V gene TRBV6-1 combines with J gene TRBJ2-2; 8 bases are shared with TRBD1. The V segment lost 2 bases and the J segment 4 bases; nucleotides outside the gene matches: 6. The CDR3 consists of 16 residues. Germline V gene data show CDR1 as MNHNS and CDR2 as SASEGT. CDR3 nucleotide sequence: TGTGCCAGCAGTGAATTCGGCAGGGGGCCCACCGGGGAGCTGTTTTTT. Encoded protein: CASSEFGRGPTGELFF.

This clonotype has a handful of counts. This chain joins TRBV25-1 and TRBJ2-7; 8 nucleotides match TRBD1. V dropped 5 bases and J dropped 7; count of bases not matched to a gene: 10. CDR3 length: 14 amino acids. Germline lookup yields CDR1 MGHDK and CDR2 SYGVNS. The CDR3 nucleotides read TGTGCCAGCAGTCCTCCACAGACAGGGGATGAGCAGTACGTC. Protein product: CASSPPQTGDEQYV.

This rearrangement joins TRBV25-1 to TRBJ1-6; D is uncertain. The length of the CDR3 is 14 residues. In germline, CDR1 is MGHDK, CDR2 SYGVNS. Trimming cost V 2 bases and J 6 bases, with 8 bases left between them. In DNA, the CDR3 is TGTGCCAGCAGTGAAACCTGGAGTAATTCACCCCTCCACTTT. This codes for CASSETWSNSPLHF.